This TCR beta chain is from a study of blood T cell repertoires in COVID-19. This study enrolled people aged roughly 18 to 89 from around 25 US geographic areas. Participants had their cohort set by participant-reported clinical history. Two negative PCRs, clearance, or symptom resolution characterized the recovered Cohort 3 donors. There are 15 residues in the CDR3. V was clipped by 7 bases and J by 3 bases; unmatched bases: 9. CDR1 is MNHEY, CDR2 SMNVEV, per germline (reference sequence). TCRdb keeps only in-frame clones here, not all; method: immunoSEQ multiplex PCR. Altogether some 150,000 clones are present, about 85% being singletons, with the ten largest covering 6.2%.

The sample taken for sequencing was PBMCs or T cells enriched from blood (not recorded which). This clonotype was sampled from a middle-aged woman who had recovered from COVID-19. The gene calls are TRBV27 and TRBJ2-4; TRBD1 agrees at 7 bases. DNA for the CDR3: TGTGCCAGCACCCCGACAGGGTCGGTCAAAAACATTCAGTACTTC. It codes for CASTPTGSVKNIQYF.